This T cell receptor beta chain appears in the sequencing data of a study of control samples from healthy donors and cancer patients. V was trimmed by 5 bases and J by 3 bases, leaving 7 bases between them. The CDR3 covers 13 residues. Some clones are missing from TCRdb's copy, which holds only in-frame ones; the method was immunoSEQ multiplex PCR. The table includes over 55,000 clones, 91% detected once. V is TRBV12-3 or TRBV12-4 and J is TRBJ2-2; the D is unclear. The sequenced sample consisted of PBMCs. The TCR comes from a man under 40 with colorectal cancer. CDR3 sequence (DNA): TGTGCCAGCAGTCTCGGCCACACCGGGGAGCTGTTTTTT. Its translation: CASSLGHTGELFF.